This T cell receptor beta chain was sequenced during a study of blood T cell repertoires in COVID-19. Turning to the study itself: Specimens from acute and convalescent COVID-19 originated in the United States, Italy and Spain.

This CDR3 has 16 residues. Trimming took 0 bases from V and 1 from J, leaving 13 bases between them. CDR1 is SGHRS, CDR2 YFSETQ, per germline. In this sample, this clone turned up a few times. In the authors' workflow: How many nucleated cells were present was estimated from reference gene primer amplification. Clones were read by immunoSEQ multiplex PCR, and TCRdb kept only the in-frame ones, dropping some. V and J calls and clone size are those listed in that table; D and trimming were worked out from the DNA. The sample contains about 380,000 clones, around 84% of which appear only once. The chain combines TRBV5-1 with TRBJ1-1; no definite D call. The receptor was derived from a human donor with acute or convalescent COVID-19. The donor label of this sample is uncertain. The sequenced sample was peripheral blood. The CDR3 DNA reads TGCGCCAGCAGCTTGGTTACGGGAGTCGCGAACACTGAAGCTTTCTTT. This translates into CASSLVTGVANTEAFF.